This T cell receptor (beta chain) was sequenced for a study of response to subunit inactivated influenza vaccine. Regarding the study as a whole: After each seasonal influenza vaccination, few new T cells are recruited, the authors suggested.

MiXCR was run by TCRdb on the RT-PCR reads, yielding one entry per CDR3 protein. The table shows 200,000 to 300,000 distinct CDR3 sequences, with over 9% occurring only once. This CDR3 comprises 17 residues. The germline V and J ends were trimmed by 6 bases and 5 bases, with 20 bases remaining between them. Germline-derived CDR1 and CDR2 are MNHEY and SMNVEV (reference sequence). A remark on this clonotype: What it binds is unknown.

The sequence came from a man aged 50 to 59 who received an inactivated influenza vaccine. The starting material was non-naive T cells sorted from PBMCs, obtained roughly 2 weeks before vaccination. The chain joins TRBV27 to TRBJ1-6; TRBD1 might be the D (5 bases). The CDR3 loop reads CASRVWGDYLDNSPLHF. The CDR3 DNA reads TGTGCCAGCAGAGTTTGGGGGGATTATCTGGATAATTCACCCCTCCACTTT.